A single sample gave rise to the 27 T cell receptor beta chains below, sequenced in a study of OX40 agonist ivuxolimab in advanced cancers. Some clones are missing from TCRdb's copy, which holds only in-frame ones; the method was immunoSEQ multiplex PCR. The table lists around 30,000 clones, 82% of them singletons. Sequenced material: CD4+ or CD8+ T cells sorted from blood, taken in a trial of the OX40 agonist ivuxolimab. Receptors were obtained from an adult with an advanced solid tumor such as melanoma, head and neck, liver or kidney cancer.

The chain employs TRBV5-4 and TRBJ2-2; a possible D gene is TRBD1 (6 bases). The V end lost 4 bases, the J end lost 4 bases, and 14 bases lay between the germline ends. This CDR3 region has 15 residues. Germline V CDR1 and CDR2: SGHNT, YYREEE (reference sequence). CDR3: CASSQQGVGTGELFF. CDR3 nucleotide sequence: TGTGCCAGCAGCCAACAGGGCGTCGGCACCGGGGAGCTGTTTTTT.

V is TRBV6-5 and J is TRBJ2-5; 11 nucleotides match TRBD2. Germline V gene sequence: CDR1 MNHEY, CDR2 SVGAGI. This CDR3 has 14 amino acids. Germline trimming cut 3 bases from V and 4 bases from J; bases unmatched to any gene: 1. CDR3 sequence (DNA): TGTGCCAGCAGTTATCTAGCGGGAGGAGAGACCCAGTACTTC. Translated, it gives CASSYLAGGETQYF.

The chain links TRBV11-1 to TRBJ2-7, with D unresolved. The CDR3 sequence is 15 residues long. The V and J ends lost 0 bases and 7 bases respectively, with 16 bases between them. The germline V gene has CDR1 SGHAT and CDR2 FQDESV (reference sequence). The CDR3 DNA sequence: TGTGCCAGCAGCTTAGCCACCGCCCTACTACGGGAGCAGTACTTC. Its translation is CASSLATALLREQYF. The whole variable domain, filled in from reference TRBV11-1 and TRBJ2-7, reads EAEVAQSPRYKITEKSQAVAFWCDPISGHATLYWYRQILGQGPELLVQFQDESVVDDSQLPKDRFSAERLKGVDSTLKIQPAELGDSAMYLCASSLATALLREQYFGPGTRLTVT.

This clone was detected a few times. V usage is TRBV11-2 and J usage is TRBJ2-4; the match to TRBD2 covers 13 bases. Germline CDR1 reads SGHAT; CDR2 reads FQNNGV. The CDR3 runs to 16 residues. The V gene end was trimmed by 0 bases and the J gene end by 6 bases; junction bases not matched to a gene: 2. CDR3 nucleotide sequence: TGTGCCAGCAGCTTAGACTGGACTAGCGGGAGAAACATTCAGTACTTC. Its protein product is CASSLDWTSGRNIQYF.

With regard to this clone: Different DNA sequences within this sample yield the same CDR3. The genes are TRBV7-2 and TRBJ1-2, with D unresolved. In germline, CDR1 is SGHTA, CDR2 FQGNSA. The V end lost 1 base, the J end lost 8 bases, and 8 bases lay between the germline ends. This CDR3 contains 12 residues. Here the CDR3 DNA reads TGTGCCAGCAGCTTAGGGGGAGGGGGCTACACCTTC. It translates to CASSLGGGGYTF. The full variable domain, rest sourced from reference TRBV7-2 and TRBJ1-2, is GAGVSQSPSNKVTEKGKDVELRCDPISGHTALYWYRQSLGQGLEFLIYFQGNSAPDKSGLPSDRFSAERTGGSVSTLTIQRTQQEDSAVYLCASSLGGGGYTFGSGTRLTVV.

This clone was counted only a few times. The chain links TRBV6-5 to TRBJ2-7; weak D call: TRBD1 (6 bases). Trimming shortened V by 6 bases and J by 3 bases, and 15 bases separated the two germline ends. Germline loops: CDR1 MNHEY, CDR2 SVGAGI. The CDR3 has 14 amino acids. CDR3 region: CASRPDRGVYEQYF. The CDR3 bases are TGTGCCAGCAGGCCGGACAGAGGAGTCTACGAGCAGTACTTC.

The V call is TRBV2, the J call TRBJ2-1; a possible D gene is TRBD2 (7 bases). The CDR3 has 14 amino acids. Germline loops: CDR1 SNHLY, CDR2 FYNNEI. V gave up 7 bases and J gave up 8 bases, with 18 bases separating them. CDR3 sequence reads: CASTGAGASDEQFF. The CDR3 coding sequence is TGTGCCAGCACGGGGGCGGGAGCGTCCGATGAGCAGTTCTTC.

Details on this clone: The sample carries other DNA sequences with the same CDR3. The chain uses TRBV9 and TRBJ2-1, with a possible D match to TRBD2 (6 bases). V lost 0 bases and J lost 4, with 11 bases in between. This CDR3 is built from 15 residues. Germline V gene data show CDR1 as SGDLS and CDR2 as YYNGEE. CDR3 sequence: CASSVGGNTYNEQFF. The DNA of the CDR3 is TGTGCCAGCAGCGTAGGCGGGAACACTTACAATGAGCAGTTCTTC. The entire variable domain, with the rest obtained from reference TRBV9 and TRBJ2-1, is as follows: DSGVTQTPKHLITATGQRVTLRCSPRSGDLSVYWYQQSLDQGLQFLIQYYNGEERAKGNILERFSAQQFPDLHSELNLSSLELGDSALYFCASSVGGNTYNEQFFGPGTRLTVL.

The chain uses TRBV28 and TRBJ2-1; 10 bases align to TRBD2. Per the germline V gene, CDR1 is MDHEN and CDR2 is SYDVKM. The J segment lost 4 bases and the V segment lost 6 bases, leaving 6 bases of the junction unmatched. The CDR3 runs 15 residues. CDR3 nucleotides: TGTGCCAGCAGCCAACTAGCGGGGAGTTACAATGAGCAGTTCTTC. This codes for CASSQLAGSYNEQFF.

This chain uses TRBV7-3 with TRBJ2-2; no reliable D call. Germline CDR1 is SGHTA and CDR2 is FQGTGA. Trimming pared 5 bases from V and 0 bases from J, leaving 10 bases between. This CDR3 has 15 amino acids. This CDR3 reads CASSSTVANTGELFF. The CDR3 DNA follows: TGTGCCAGCAGCAGCACAGTCGCGAACACCGGGGAGCTGTTTTTT.

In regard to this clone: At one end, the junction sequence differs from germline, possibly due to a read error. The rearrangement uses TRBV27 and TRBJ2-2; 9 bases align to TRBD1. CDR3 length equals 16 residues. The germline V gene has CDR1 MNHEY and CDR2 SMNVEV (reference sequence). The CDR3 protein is CATSDPGTGTTGELFF. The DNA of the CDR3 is TGTGCCACCAGTGACCCCGGGACAGGGACCACCGGGGAGCTGTTTTTT.

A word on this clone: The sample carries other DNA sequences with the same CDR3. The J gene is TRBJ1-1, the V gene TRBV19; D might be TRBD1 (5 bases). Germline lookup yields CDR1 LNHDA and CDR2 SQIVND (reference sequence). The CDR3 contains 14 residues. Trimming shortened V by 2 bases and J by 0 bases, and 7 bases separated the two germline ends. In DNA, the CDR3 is TGTGCCAGTAGTATAAGGGGCGTGAACACTGAAGCTTTCTTT. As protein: CASSIRGVNTEAFF.

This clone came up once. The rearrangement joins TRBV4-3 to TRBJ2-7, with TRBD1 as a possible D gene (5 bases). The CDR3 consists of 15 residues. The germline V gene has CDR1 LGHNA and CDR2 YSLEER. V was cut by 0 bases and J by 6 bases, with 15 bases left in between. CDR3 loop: CASSQDHQGGGEQYF. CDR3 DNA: TGCGCCAGCAGCCAAGATCATCAGGGTGGTGGCGAGCAGTACTTC.

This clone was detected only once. The DNA for the CDR3 is TGTGCCAGTAGCACTAGCGGGAGGCATTCCTACGAGCAGTACTTC. It codes for CASSTSGRHSYEQYF. The genes are TRBV19 and TRBJ2-7; 12 nucleotides match TRBD2. The CDR3 contains 15 residues. Germline V lookup: CDR1 LNHDA, CDR2 SQIVND (reference sequence). V was clipped by 6 bases and J by 1 base; unmatched bases: 4. Looking up the rest from reference TRBV19 and TRBJ2-7 gives the full variable domain: DGGITQSPKYLFRKEGQNVTLSCEQNLNHDAMYWYRQDPGQGLRLIYYSQIVNDFQKGDIAEGYSVSREKKESFPLTVTSAQKNPTAFYLCASSTSGRHSYEQYFGPGTRLTVT.

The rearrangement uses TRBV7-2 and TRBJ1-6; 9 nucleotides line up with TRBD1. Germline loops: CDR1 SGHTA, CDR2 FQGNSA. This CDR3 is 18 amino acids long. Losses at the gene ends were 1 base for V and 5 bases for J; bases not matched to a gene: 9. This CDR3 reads CASSLVGLTGGNNSPLHF. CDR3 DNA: TGTGCCAGCAGCTTAGTGGGGTTGACAGGGGGAAATAATTCACCCCTCCACTTT.

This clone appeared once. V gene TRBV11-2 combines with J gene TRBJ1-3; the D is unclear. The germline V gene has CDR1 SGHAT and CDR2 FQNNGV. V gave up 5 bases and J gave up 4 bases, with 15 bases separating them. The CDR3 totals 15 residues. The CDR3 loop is CASSPHHPRGNTIYF. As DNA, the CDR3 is TGTGCCAGCAGCCCTCATCACCCCAGAGGAAACACCATATATTTT.

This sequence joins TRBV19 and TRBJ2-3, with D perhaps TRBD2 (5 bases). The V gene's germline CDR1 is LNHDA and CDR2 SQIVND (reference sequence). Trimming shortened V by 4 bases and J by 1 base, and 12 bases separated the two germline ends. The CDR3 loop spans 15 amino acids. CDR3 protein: CASSTTAVGTDTQYF. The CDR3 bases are TGTGCCAGTAGTACCACAGCGGTCGGCACAGATACGCAGTATTTT. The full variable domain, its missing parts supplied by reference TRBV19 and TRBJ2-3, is DGGITQSPKYLFRKEGQNVTLSCEQNLNHDAMYWYRQDPGQGLRLIYYSQIVNDFQKGDIAEGYSVSREKKESFPLTVTSAQKNPTAFYLCASSTTAVGTDTQYFGPGTRLTVL.

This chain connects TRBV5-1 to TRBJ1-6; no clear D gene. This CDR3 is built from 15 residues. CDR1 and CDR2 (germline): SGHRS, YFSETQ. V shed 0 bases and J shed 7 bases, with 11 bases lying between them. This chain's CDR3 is CASSLEITANSPLHF. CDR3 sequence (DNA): TGCGCCAGCAGCTTGGAAATAACAGCGAATTCACCCCTCCACTTT.

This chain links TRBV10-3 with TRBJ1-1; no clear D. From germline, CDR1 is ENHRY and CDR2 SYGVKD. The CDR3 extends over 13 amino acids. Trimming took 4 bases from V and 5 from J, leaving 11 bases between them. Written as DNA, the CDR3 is TGTGCCATCAGTGCCCCACGGGGAACTGAAGCTTTCTTT. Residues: CAISAPRGTEAFF.

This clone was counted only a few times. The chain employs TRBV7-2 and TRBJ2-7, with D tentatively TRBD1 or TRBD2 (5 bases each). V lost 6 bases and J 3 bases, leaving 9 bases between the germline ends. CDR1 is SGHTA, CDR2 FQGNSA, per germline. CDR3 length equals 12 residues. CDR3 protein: CASRGRNYEQYF. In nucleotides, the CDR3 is TGTGCCAGCAGGGGACGGAACTACGAGCAGTACTTC.

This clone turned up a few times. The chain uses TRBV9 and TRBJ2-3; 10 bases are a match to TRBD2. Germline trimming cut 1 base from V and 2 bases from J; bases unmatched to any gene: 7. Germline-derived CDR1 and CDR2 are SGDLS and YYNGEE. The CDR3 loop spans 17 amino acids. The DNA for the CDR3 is TGTGCCAGCAGCGTACAGCGGGAGGGCCGAGTCACAGATACGCAGTATTTT. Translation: CASSVQREGRVTDTQYF.

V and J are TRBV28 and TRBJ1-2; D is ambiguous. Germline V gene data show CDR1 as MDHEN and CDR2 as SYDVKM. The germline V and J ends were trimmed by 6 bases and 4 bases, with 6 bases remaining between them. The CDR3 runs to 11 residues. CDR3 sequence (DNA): TGTGCCAGCAGCTACGTCTATGGCTACACCTTC. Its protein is CASSYVYGYTF.

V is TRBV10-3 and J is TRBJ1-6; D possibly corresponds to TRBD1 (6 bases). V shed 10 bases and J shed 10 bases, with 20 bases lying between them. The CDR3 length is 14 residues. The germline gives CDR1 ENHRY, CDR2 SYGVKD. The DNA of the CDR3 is TGTGCCACCATTGGGACACCCCGGGAATCACCCCTCCACTTT. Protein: CATIGTPRESPLHF.

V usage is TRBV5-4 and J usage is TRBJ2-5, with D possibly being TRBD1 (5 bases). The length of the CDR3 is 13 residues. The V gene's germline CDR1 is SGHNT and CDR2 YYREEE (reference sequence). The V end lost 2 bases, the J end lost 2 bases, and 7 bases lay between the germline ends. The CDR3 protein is CASSFDRQETQYF. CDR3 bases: TGTGCCAGCAGCTTCGACAGACAAGAGACCCAGTACTTC.

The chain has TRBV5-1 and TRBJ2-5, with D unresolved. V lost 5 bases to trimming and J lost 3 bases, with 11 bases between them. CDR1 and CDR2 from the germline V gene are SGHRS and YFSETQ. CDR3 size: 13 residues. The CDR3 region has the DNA TGCGCCAGCAGTCGAGTCACCGAAGAGACCCAGTACTTC. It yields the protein CASSRVTEETQYF.

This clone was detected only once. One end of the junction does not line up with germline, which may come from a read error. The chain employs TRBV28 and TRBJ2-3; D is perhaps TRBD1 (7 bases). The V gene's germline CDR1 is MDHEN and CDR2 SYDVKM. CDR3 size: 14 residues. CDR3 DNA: TGTGCCAGCAGCTACCGACAGGGACGAGGACTACAAGATTTT. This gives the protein CASSYRQGRGLQDF.

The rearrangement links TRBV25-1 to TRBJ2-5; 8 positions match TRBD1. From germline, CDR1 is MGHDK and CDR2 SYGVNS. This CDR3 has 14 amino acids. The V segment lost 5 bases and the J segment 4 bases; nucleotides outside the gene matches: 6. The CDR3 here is CASSRRGLGETQYF. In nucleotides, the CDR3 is TGTGCCAGCAGTCGCAGGGGGCTAGGAGAGACCCAGTACTTC.